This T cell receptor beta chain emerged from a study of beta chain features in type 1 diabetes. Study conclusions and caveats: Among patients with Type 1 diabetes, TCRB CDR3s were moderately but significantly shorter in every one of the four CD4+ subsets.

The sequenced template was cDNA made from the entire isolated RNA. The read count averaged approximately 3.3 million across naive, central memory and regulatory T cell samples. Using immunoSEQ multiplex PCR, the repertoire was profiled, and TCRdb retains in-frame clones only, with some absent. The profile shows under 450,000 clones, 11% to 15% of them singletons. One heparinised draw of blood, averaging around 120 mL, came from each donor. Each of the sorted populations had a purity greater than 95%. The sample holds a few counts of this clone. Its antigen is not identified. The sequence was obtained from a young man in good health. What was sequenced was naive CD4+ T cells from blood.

The CDR3 sequence: CASSYTGDEQYF. For the CDR3, the DNA is TGTGCCAGCAGCTACACGGGGGACGAGCAGTACTTC. The chain carries TRBV6-6 and TRBJ2-7; D perhaps matches TRBD2 (6 bases). The CDR3 totals 12 residues. Germline V lookup: CDR1 MNHNY, CDR2 SVGAGI (reference sequence). V was pared by 6 bases and J by 5 bases, with 11 bases between.